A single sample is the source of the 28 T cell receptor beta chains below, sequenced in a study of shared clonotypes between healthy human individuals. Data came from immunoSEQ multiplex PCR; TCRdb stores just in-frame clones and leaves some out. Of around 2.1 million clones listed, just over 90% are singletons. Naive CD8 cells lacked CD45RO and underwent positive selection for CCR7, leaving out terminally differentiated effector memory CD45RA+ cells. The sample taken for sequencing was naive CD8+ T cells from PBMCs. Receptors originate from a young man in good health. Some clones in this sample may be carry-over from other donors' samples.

As DNA, the CDR3 is TGTGCCAGCAGTTTCCTCGTTCCTGCCCGGCCCGCACAAGAGACCCAGTACTTC. Protein product: CASSFLVPARPAQETQYF. This rearrangement joins TRBV27 to TRBJ2-5; no clear D. Germline V gene lookup returns CDR1 MNHEY and CDR2 SMNVEV (reference sequence). This CDR3 contains 18 residues. The V gene lost 3 bases and the J gene lost 2 bases, with 22 bases spanning the gap.

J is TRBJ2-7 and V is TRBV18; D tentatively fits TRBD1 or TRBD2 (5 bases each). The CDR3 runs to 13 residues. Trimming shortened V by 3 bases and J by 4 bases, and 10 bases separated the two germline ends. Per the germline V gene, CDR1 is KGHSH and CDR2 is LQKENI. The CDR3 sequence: CASSPGPIYEQYF. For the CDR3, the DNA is TGTGCCAGCTCACCGGGACCGATTTACGAGCAGTACTTC. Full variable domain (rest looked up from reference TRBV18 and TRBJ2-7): NAGVMQNPRHLVRRRGQEARLRCSPMKGHSHVYWYRQLPEEGLKFMVYLQKENIIDESGMPKERFSAEFPKEGPSILRIQQVVRGDSAAYFCASSPGPIYEQYFGPGTRLTVT.

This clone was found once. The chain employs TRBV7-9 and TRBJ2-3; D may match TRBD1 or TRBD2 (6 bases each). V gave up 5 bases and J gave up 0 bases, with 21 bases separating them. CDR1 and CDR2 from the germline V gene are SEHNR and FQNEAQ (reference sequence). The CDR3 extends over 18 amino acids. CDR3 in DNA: TGTGCCAGCAGCCCACCCCTGGGGGGCACTGCTAGCACAGATACGCAGTATTTT. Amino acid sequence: CASSPPLGGTASTDTQYF.

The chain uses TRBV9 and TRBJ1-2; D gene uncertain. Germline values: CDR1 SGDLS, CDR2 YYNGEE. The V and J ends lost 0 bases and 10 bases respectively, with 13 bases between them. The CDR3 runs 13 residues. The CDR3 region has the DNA TGTGCCAGCAGCGTAGAAGAGGGCTGGGTCTACACCTTC. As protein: CASSVEEGWVYTF.

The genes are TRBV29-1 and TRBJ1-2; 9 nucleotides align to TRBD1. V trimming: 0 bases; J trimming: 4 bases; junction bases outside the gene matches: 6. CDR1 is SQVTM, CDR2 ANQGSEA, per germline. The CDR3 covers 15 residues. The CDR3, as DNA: TGCAGCGTTGAAGATCGTCCGGGACAGGGCTATGGCTACACCTTC. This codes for CSVEDRPGQGYGYTF. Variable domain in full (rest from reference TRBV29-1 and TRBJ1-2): SAVISQKPSRDICQRGTSLTIQCQVDSQVTMMFWYRQQPGQSLTLIATANQGSEATYESGFVIDKFPISRPNLTFSTLTVSNMSPEDSSIYLCSVEDRPGQGYGYTFGSGTRLTVV.

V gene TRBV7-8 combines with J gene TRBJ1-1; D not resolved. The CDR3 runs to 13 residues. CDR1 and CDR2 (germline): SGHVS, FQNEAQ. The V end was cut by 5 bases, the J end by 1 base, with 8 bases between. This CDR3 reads CASSARQNTEAFF. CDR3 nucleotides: TGTGCCAGCAGCGCAAGACAGAACACTGAAGCTTTCTTT. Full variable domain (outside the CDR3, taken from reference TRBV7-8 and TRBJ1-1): GAGVSQSPRYKVAKRGQDVALRCDPISGHVSLFWYQQALGQGPEFLTYFQNEAQLDKSGLPSDRFFAERPEGSVSTLKIQRTQQEDSAVYLCASSARQNTEAFFGQGTRLTVV.

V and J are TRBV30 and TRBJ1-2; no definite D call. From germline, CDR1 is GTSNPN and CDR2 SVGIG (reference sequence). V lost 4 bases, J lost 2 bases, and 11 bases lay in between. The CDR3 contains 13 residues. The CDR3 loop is CAWNGGVNYGYTF. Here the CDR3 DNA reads TGTGCCTGGAACGGTGGCGTAAACTATGGCTACACCTTC.

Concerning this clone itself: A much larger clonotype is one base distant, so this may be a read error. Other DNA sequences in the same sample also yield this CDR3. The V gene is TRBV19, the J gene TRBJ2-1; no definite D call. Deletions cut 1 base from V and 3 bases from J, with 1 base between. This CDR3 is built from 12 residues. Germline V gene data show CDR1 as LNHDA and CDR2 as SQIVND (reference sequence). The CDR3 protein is CASSIGYNEQFF. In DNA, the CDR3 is TGTGCCAGTAGTATAGGCTACAATGAGCAGTTCTTC. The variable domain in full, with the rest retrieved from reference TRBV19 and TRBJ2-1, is DGGITQSPKYLFRKEGQNVTLSCEQNLNHDAMYWYRQDPGQGLRLIYYSQIVNDFQKGDIAEGYSVSREKKESFPLTVTSAQKNPTAFYLCASSIGYNEQFFGPGTRLTVL.

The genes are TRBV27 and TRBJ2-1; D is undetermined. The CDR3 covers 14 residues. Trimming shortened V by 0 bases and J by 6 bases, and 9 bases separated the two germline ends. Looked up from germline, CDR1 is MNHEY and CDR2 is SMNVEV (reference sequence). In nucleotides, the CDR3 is TGTGCCAGCAGTTTATCAAAGAGACCCAATGAGCAGTTCTTC. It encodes CASSLSKRPNEQFF.

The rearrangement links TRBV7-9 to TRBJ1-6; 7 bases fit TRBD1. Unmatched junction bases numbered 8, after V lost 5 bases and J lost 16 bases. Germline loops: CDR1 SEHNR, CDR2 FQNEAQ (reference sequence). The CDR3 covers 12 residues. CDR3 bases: TGTGCCAGCAGCCCCGTGGGACAGCCTCTCCACTTT. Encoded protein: CASSPVGQPLHF.

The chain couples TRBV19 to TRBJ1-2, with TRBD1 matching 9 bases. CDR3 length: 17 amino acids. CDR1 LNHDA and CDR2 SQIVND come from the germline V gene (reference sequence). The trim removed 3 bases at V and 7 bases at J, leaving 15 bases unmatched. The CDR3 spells CASSIFFPTGGMGGYTF. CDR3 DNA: TGTGCCAGTAGTATCTTTTTTCCCACAGGGGGCATGGGTGGCTACACCTTC.

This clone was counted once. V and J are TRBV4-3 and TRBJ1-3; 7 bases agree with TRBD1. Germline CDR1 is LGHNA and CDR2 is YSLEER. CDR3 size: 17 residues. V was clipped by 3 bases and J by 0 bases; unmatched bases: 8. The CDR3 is CASSQSSGGISGNTIYF. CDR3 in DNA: TGCGCCAGCAGCCAGTCCTCAGGGGGGATCTCTGGAAACACCATATATTTT.

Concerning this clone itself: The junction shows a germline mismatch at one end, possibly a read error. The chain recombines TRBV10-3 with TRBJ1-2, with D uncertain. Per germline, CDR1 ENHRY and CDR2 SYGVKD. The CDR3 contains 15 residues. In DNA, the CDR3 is TGTGCCAGCAGTTCAGGCGTACGAGCTAACTATGGCTACACCTTC. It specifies CASSSGVRANYGYTF.

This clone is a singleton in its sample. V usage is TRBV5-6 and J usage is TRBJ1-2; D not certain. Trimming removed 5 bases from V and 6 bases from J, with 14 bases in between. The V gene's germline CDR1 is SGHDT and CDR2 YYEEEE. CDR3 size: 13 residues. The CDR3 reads CASSLPGSNGYTF. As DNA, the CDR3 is TGTGCCAGCAGTTTGCCAGGTTCTAATGGCTACACCTTC.

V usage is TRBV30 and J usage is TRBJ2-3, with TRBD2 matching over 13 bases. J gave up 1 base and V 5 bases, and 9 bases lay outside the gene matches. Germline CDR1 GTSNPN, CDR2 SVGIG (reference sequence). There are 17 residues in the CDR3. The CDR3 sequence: CAWQTSGRPFRTDTQYF. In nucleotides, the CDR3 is TGTGCCTGGCAGACTAGCGGGAGGCCCTTTCGCACAGATACGCAGTATTTT.

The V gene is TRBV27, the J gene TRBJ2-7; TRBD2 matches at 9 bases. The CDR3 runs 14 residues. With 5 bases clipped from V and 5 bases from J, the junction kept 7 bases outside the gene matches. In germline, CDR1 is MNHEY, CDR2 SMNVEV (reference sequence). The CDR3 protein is CASSPPGTSHEQYF. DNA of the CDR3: TGTGCCAGCAGTCCGCCCGGGACTAGCCACGAGCAGTACTTC.

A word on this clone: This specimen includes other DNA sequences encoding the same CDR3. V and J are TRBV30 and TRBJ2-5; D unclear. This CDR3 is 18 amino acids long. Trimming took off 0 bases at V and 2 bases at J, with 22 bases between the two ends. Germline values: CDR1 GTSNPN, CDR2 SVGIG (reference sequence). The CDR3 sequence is CAWSVWSDFLKIQETQYF. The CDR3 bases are TGTGCCTGGAGTGTATGGTCTGATTTTCTGAAGATACAAGAGACCCAGTACTTC. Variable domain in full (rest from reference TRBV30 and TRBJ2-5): SQTIHQWPATLVQPVGSPLSLECTVEGTSNPNLYWYRQAAGRGLQLLFYSVGIGQISSEVPQNLSASRPQDRQFILSSKKLLLSDSGFYLCAWSVWSDFLKIQETQYFGPGTRLLVL.

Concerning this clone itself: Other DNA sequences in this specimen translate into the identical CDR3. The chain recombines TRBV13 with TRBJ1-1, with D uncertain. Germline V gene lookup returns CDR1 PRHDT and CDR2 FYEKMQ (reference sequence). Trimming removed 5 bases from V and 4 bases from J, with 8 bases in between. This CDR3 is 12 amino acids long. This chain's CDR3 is CASSPGRTEAFF. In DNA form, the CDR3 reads TGTGCCAGCAGCCCCGGGCGCACTGAAGCTTTCTTT.

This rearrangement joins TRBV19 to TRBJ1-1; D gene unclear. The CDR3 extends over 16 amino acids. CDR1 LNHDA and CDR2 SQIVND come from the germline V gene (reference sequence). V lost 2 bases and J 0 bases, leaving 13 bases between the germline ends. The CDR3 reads CASSIRAALMNTEAFF. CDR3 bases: TGTGCCAGTAGTATACGGGCAGCCCTCATGAACACTGAAGCTTTCTTT.

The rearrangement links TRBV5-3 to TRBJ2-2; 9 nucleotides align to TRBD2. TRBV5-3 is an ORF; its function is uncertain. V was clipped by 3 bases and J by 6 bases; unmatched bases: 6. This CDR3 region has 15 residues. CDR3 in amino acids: CARSCSGTSPGELFF. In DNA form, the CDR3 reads TGTGCCAGAAGCTGCTCCGGGACTAGCCCCGGGGAGCTGTTTTTT.

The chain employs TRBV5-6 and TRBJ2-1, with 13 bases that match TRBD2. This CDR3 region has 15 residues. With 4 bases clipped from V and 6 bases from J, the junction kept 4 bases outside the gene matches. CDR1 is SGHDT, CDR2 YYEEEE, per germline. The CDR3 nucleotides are TGTGCCAGCAGCGTAGGACTAGCGGGAGTCAATGAGCAGTTCTTC. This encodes CASSVGLAGVNEQFF.

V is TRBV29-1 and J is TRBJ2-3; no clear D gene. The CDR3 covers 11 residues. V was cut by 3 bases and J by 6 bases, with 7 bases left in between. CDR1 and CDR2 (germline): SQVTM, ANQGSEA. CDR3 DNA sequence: TGCAGCGTTGACGGGCTGGATACGCAGTATTTT. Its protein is CSVDGLDTQYF.

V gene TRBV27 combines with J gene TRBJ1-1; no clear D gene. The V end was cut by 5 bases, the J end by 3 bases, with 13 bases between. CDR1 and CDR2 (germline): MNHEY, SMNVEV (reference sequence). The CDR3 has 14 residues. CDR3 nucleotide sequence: TGTGCCAGCAGTCCTCGACTCGGTGACACTGAAGCTTTCTTT. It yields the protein CASSPRLGDTEAFF.

The CDR3 sequence is CASGTGLSPLHF. CDR3 coding DNA: TGTGCCAGCGGGACAGGGTTATCACCCCTCCACTTT. The chain joins TRBV6-5 to TRBJ1-6; the match to TRBD1 covers 9 bases. V shed 8 bases, J shed 10 bases, and the junction held 3 bases outside the gene matches. The CDR3 spans 12 residues. CDR1 MNHEY and CDR2 SVGAGI come from the germline V gene.

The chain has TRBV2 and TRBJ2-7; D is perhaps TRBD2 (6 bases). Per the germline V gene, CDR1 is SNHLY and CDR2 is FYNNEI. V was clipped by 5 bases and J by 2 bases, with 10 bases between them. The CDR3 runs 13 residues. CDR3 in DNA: TGTGCCAGCAGTCCGGGAGAAGCCTACGAGCAGTACTTC. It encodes CASSPGEAYEQYF. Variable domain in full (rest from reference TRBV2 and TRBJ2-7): EPEVTQTPSHQVTQMGQEVILRCVPISNHLYFYWYRQILGQKVEFLVSFYNNEISEKSEIFDDQFSVERPDGSNFTLKIRSTKLEDSAMYFCASSPGEAYEQYFGPGTRLTVT.

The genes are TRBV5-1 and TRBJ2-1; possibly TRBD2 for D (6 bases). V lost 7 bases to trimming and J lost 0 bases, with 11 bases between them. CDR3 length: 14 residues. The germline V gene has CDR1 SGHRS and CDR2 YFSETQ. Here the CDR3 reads CASLDGSSYNEQFF. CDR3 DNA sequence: TGCGCCAGCCTGGACGGGAGCTCCTACAATGAGCAGTTCTTC.

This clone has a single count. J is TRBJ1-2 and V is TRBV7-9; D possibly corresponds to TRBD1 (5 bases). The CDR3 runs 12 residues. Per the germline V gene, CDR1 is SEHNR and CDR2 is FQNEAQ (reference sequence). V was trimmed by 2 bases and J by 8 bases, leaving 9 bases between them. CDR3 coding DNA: TGTGCCAGCAGCTTAAAAGGGGAGGGCTACACCTTC. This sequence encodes CASSLKGEGYTF.

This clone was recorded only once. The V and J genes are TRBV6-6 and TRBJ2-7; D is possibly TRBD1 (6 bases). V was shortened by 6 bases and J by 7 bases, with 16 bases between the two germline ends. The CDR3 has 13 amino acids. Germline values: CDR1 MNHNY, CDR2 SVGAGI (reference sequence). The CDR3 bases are TGTGCCAGCAGCCTATACTTAACAGGGGAGCAGTACTTC. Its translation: CASSLYLTGEQYF.